The 20 T cell receptor beta chains below all came from one sample that was sequenced in a study of blood T cell repertoires in COVID-19. Here immunoSEQ multiplex PCR was the method, and the copy in TCRdb shows in-frame clones only, minus some. This table has more than 90,000 clones, approximately 88% appearing once. Sequencing was performed on peripheral blood. The source is an older woman with acute or convalescent COVID-19.

J is TRBJ2-1 and V is TRBV7-3, with D possibly matching TRBD2 (6 bases). Trimming took off 5 bases at V and 6 bases at J, with 11 bases between the two ends. Germline loops: CDR1 SGHTA, CDR2 FQGTGA. CDR3 length: 13 amino acids. The CDR3 loop is CASSPTSFNEQFF. The CDR3 coding sequence is TGTGCCAGCAGCCCGACTAGTTTCAATGAGCAGTTCTTC. The complete variable domain, with remaining parts taken from reference TRBV7-3 and TRBJ2-1, reads GAGVSQTPSNKVTEKGKYVELRCDPISGHTALYWYRQSLGQGPEFLIYFQGTGAADDSGLPNDRFFAVRPEGSVSTLKIQRTERGDSAVYLCASSPTSFNEQFFGPGTRLTVL.

This chain uses TRBV5-1 with TRBJ2-1, with a weak D call TRBD2 (6 bases). The length of the CDR3 is 17 residues. The ends were cut back, 4 bases at V and 1 base at J, with 18 bases in the middle. CDR1 and CDR2 from the germline V gene are SGHRS and YFSETQ. The DNA of the CDR3 is TGCGCCAGCAGCAGCGGACTATATAGCCCTTCCTACAATGAGCAGTTCTTC. It codes for CASSSGLYSPSYNEQFF.

The rearrangement uses TRBV6-5 and TRBJ2-7; 9 nucleotides agree with TRBD2. Per the germline V gene, CDR1 is MNHEY and CDR2 is SVGAGI. The V segment lost 6 bases and the J segment 0 bases; nucleotides outside the gene matches: 6. This CDR3 is built from 15 residues. In nucleotides, the CDR3 is TGTGCCAGCAGAAAGATTAGCGGGGGCTCCTACGAGCAGTACTTC. As protein: CASRKISGGSYEQYF.

The J gene is TRBJ2-7, the V gene TRBV18, with 8 nucleotides matching TRBD1. There are 12 residues in the CDR3. Trimming cost V 6 bases and J 6 bases; bases outside gene matches: 4. CDR1 KGHSH and CDR2 LQKENI come from the germline V gene. The CDR3 is CASSGDRPEQYF. CDR3 in DNA: TGTGCCAGCTCTGGGGACAGGCCCGAGCAGTACTTC.

The V call is TRBV5-6, the J call TRBJ2-3; 12 bases align to TRBD1. CDR1 is SGHDT, CDR2 YYEEEE, per germline. This CDR3 spans 16 amino acids. V lost 0 bases and J lost 7; bases outside the gene matches: 6. The CDR3 region has the DNA TGTGCCAGCAGCTTGGTCCGGGACAGGGGGCAAAATACGCAGTATTTT. Translation: CASSLVRDRGQNTQYF.

The CDR3 is CASSQSVNTEAFF. The CDR3 nucleotides are TGTGCCAGCAGCCAATCGGTGAACACTGAAGCTTTCTTT. The chain couples TRBV3-1 (or the pseudogene TRBV3-2) to TRBJ1-1; unclear D gene. Looked up from germline, CDR1 is LGHDT and CDR2 is YNNKEL (reference sequence). V gave up 2 bases and J gave up 0 bases, with 4 bases separating them. The CDR3 covers 13 residues.

The chain couples TRBV19 to TRBJ1-4, with 10 bases identical to TRBD1. The CDR3 has 14 residues. Trimming at V came to 7 bases and at J to 5 bases, leaving 4 bases not matched to a gene. Germline V gene sequence: CDR1 LNHDA, CDR2 SQIVND (reference sequence). The CDR3 is CASKRGQGNEKLFF. The CDR3 DNA is TGTGCCAGTAAGCGGGGACAGGGGAATGAAAAACTGTTTTTT.

This chain uses TRBV18 with TRBJ2-1, with 8 bases that match TRBD2. The CDR3 is 16 amino acids. V was clipped by 0 bases and J by 5 bases; unmatched bases: 6. Looked up from germline, CDR1 is KGHSH and CDR2 is LQKENI. The CDR3 loop is CASSPPSGRSHNEQFF. For the CDR3, the DNA is TGTGCCAGCTCACCACCGAGCGGGAGAAGTCACAATGAGCAGTTCTTC.

The chain links TRBV7-5 to TRBJ2-3; whether TRBD2, the table's D call, matches the DNA was not checked. TRBV7-5 is listed as a pseudogene. This CDR3 region has 21 residues. The CDR3 loop is CARSLQAPSSGSGSSTDTQYF. In nucleotides, the CDR3 is TGTGCCAGAAGCCTCCAGGCCCCTTCTAGCGGGTCGGGGTCTAGCACAGATACGCAGTATTTT.

The rearrangement joins TRBV6-6 to TRBJ2-2; D not resolved. Germline CDR1 reads MNHNY; CDR2 reads SVGAGI (reference sequence). The CDR3 has 15 residues. Trimming shortened V by 2 bases and J by 1 base, and 8 bases separated the two germline ends. In DNA form, the CDR3 reads TGTGCCAGCAGTTACCGGCAGGTGAACACCGGGGAGCTGTTTTTT. Its protein product is CASSYRQVNTGELFF.

As DNA, the CDR3 is TGTGCCAGCCCGGGATGGCCCTGGACAGGGAGTGCACCCCTCCACTTT. It encodes CASPGWPWTGSAPLHF. The chain combines TRBV21-1 with TRBJ1-6; the table assigns TRBD1, which was not confirmed against the DNA. TRBV21-1 is classified as a pseudogene. The CDR3 extends over 16 amino acids.

V and J are TRBV11-1 and TRBJ2-5; 8 bases align to TRBD1. V lost 5 bases, J lost 2 bases, and 7 bases stayed unmatched. This CDR3 has 15 residues. Germline V gene lookup returns CDR1 SGHAT and CDR2 FQDESV (reference sequence). In DNA form, the CDR3 reads TGTGCCAGCAGCCCTTACCGACAGGGGCAAGAGACCCAGTACTTC. It specifies CASSPYRQGQETQYF.

The sample holds one count of this clone. The chain carries TRBV28 and TRBJ1-1; TRBD1 matches 8 bases. Germline V CDR1 and CDR2: MDHEN, SYDVKM. The CDR3 is 17 residues long. V dropped 3 bases and J dropped 0; count of bases not matched to a gene: 9. In nucleotides, the CDR3 is TGTGCCAGCAGTTTGCCAGGGGGCAGCGGGTTGAACACTGAAGCTTTCTTT. Amino acids: CASSLPGGSGLNTEAFF.

The rearrangement links TRBV4-1 to TRBJ2-1; 10 bases are a match to TRBD1. Germline CDR1 MGHRA, CDR2 YSYEKL. V trimming: 0 bases; J trimming: 2 bases; junction bases outside the gene matches: 4. This CDR3 region has 17 residues. The CDR3 is CASSQDPGTGAYNEQFF. CDR3 nucleotide sequence: TGCGCCAGCAGCCAAGATCCGGGGACAGGGGCCTACAATGAGCAGTTCTTC.

The V and J genes are TRBV27 and TRBJ2-1; 10 nucleotides align to TRBD1. Germline V gene data show CDR1 as MNHEY and CDR2 as SMNVEV (reference sequence). V was pared by 3 bases and J by 6 bases, with 11 bases of the junction left unmatched. CDR3 length: 17 amino acids. The DNA for the CDR3 is TGTGCCAGCAGTTTTTATAGGGGCCGACAGGGGGCCAATGAGCAGTTCTTC. Protein sequence: CASSFYRGRQGANEQFF.

This rearrangement joins TRBV19 to TRBJ2-6; D perhaps matches TRBD1 (6 bases). CDR1 is LNHDA and CDR2 is SQIVND in the germline V gene (reference sequence). This CDR3 contains 17 residues. The V gene lost 7 bases and the J gene lost 0 bases, with 16 bases spanning the gap. CDR3 nucleotides: TGTGCCAGTACCCCGACAGGTTGGCGCTCTGGGGCCAACGTCCTGACTTTC. Translating gives CASTPTGWRSGANVLTF.

This clone was detected only a few times. This chain uses TRBV6-1 with TRBJ1-4; D ambiguous. CDR1 MNHNS and CDR2 SASEGT come from the germline V gene. The V end was cut by 3 bases, the J end by 10 bases, with 15 bases between. CDR3 length: 14 amino acids. CDR3 DNA: TGTGCCAGCAGTGATCAGGCCTCTCCAGGAAAACTGTTTTTT. Translated, it gives CASSDQASPGKLFF.

The chain joins TRBV5-1 to TRBJ2-1; TRBD1 might be the D (6 bases). From germline, CDR1 is SGHRS and CDR2 YFSETQ. Trimming stripped 4 bases from V and 11 bases from J, with 13 bases between. The CDR3 length is 12 residues. The CDR3 DNA follows: TGCGCCAGCAGCGATCCACAGGGTCAGCAGTTCTTC. Translated, it gives CASSDPQGQQFF.

The rearrangement links TRBV29-1 to TRBJ1-3; D remains ambiguous. Germline V gene data show CDR1 as SQVTM and CDR2 as ANQGSEA. V lost 3 bases to trimming and J lost 0 bases, with 6 bases between them. The CDR3 covers 13 residues. CDR3 bases: TGCAGCGTTGATAGCAGCTCTGGAAACACCATATATTTT. Its protein is CSVDSSSGNTIYF.

This clone was found once. The rearrangement links TRBV5-1 to TRBJ2-7, with D hard to call. CDR3 length: 14 residues. Trimming stripped 0 bases from V and 0 bases from J, with 7 bases between. Germline CDR1 reads SGHRS; CDR2 reads YFSETQ. In DNA, the CDR3 is TGCGCCAGCAGCTTGGGGCCTCGCTCCTACGAGCAGTACTTC. It codes for CASSLGPRSYEQYF.